The sequence of this T cell receptor beta chain was determined in a study of T cell changes during pregnancy in multiple sclerosis. This clone was seen only a few times. The CDR3 totals 14 residues. With V trimmed by 3 bases and J by 8 bases, 4 bases remained unmatched. CDR1 is SGDLS, CDR2 YYNGEE, per germline. Profiling relied on immunoSEQ multiplex PCR, and the TCRdb table lists in-frame clones only, not all of them. The data contain 25,000 to 35,000 clones, 92% of them singletons. The gene calls are TRBV9 and TRBJ1-4; 10 nucleotides align to TRBD1. Source: peripheral blood, taken in the first trimester of pregnancy. The receptor was derived from a female donor in good health, enrolled as a control in a pregnancy study. CDR3 in amino acids: CASSATGGYEKLFF. In DNA, the CDR3 is TGTGCCAGCAGCGCGACAGGGGGCTACGAAAAACTGTTTTTT. Using reference TRBV9 and TRBJ1-4 for the parts outside the CDR3, the full variable domain is DSGVTQTPKHLITATGQRVTLRCSPRSGDLSVYWYQQSLDQGLQFLIQYYNGEERAKGNILERFSAQQFPDLHSELNLSSLELGDSALYFCASSATGGYEKLFFGSGTQLSVL.